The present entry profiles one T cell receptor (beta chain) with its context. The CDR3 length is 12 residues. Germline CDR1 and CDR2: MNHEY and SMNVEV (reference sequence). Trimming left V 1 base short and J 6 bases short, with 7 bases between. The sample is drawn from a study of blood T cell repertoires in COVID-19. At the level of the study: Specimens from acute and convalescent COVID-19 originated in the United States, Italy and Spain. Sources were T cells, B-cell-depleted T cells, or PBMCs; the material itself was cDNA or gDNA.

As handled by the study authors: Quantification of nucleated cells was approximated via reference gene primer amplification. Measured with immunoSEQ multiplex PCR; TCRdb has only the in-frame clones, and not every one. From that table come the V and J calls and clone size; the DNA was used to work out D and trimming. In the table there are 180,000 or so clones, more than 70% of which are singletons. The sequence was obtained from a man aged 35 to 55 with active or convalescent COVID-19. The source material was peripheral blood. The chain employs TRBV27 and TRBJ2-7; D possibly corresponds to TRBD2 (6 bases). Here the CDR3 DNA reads TGTGCCAGCAGTTTATTGGGGGGCGAGCAGTACTTC. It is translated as CASSLLGGEQYF.